The sequence of this T cell receptor beta chain was determined in a study of cytomegalovirus exposure and HLA in healthy donors. The PCR used 60 Vbeta and 13 Jbeta primers. Data came from immunoSEQ multiplex PCR; TCRdb stores just in-frame clones and leaves some out. The data contain approximately 100,000 clones, 74% of them singletons. This CDR3 is built from 13 residues. Germline CDR1 SQVTM, CDR2 ANQGSEA. Trimming took off 5 bases at V and 0 bases at J, with 8 bases between the two ends. The sequenced sample was PBMCs. The chain uses TRBV29-1 and TRBJ2-1, with no clear D. This TCR derives from a human donor in good health. The CDR3 reads CSVSQSSYNEQFF. The CDR3 DNA sequence: TGCAGCGTTTCACAGAGCTCCTACAATGAGCAGTTCTTC.